What follows are 16 T cell receptor beta chains derived from one specimen sequenced in a study of graft-versus-host responses after intestinal transplantation (TCRdb year 2021). Library preparation used the immunoSEQ multiplex PCR assay. TCRdb holds this immuneACCESS table with in-frame rearrangements only. Some clones are missing; in checked studies, unresolved V genes explain under half, and the rest has no known cause. The sample has about 120,000 clones on record, 90% to 95% of them singletons. The top ten clones comprise 0.09% to 0.15% of the sample. Antigens for these TCRs are unknown. The time point label, read with the paper, signifies: cells obtained before transplantation from donor or recipient. The material was unstimulated CD4+ T cells sorted from spleen or lymph node cells, obtained before intestinal transplant. All receptors come from a human donor who received an intestinal transplant.

V is TRBV30 and J is TRBJ1-1; tentatively, D is TRBD1 (5 bases). Trimming removed 4 bases from V and 8 bases from J, with 14 bases in between. Germline CDR1 GTSNPN, CDR2 SVGIG (reference sequence). The CDR3 totals 12 residues. CDR3 in amino acids: CAWTGQGGEAFF. The CDR3 bases are TGTGCCTGGACGGGGCAGGGTGGGGAAGCTTTCTTT.

The genes are TRBV7-2 and TRBJ2-7, with TRBD2 identical over 11 bases. Trimming cost V 5 bases and J 1 base; bases outside gene matches: 4. CDR3 length: 15 amino acids. The germline V gene has CDR1 SGHTA and CDR2 FQGNSA. The CDR3 sequence: CASSPSSGRSYEQYF. In DNA form, the CDR3 reads TGTGCCAGCAGCCCCTCTAGCGGGAGGTCCTACGAGCAGTACTTC.

The rearrangement links TRBV15 to TRBJ1-5; D unclear. Germline V lookup: CDR1 LNHNV, CDR2 YYDKDF (reference sequence). The V end was cut by 0 bases, the J end by 7 bases, with 10 bases between. The CDR3 has 14 amino acids. The CDR3 DNA sequence: TGTGCCACCAGCAGAGATGCAGGTTCCCAGCCCCAGCATTTT. It yields the protein CATSRDAGSQPQHF.

The chain is built from TRBV5-1 and TRBJ2-2; no reliable D call. V was clipped by 2 bases and J by 5 bases, with 7 bases between them. The CDR3 extends over 13 amino acids. Germline V gene sequence: CDR1 SGHRS, CDR2 YFSETQ. The CDR3 spells CASSFTETGELFF. The CDR3 bases are TGCGCCAGCAGCTTTACAGAAACCGGGGAGCTGTTTTTT.

This chain uses TRBV6-5 with TRBJ2-5; D not resolved. CDR1 and CDR2 (germline): MNHEY, SVGAGI. CDR3 length equals 15 residues. The V gene lost 0 bases and the J gene lost 1 base, with 9 bases spanning the gap. In DNA form, the CDR3 reads TGTGCCAGCAGTTACTCCCTTGTCGTCCAAGAGACCCAGTACTTC. Its protein is CASSYSLVVQETQYF.

The chain recombines TRBV6-5 with TRBJ2-3, with a possible D match to TRBD2 (6 bases). This CDR3 region has 15 residues. Germline CDR1 and CDR2: MNHEY and SVGAGI. Trimming removed 6 bases at V and 2 bases at J, with 15 bases between. The DNA for the CDR3 is TGTGCCAGCAGACCCAGCGGGTGGGTCACAGATACGCAGTATTTT. It translates to CASRPSGWVTDTQYF.

V gene TRBV28 combines with J gene TRBJ2-1; 7 nucleotides align to TRBD2. J lost 12 bases, V lost 5 bases, and 10 bases had no gene match. This CDR3 has 13 amino acids. Per the germline V gene, CDR1 is MDHEN and CDR2 is SYDVKM. CDR3: CASSPPAGAWQFF. The CDR3 DNA follows: TGTGCCAGCAGTCCTCCTGCGGGAGCTTGGCAGTTCTTC.

This chain joins TRBV2 and TRBJ2-2; D is perhaps TRBD1 or TRBD2 (6 bases each). The CDR3 spans 13 residues. Looked up from germline, CDR1 is SNHLY and CDR2 is FYNNEI. Trimming pared 7 bases from V and 6 bases from J, leaving 12 bases between. CDR3 DNA: TGTGCCAGCATGTCGGGGGCCCCCGGGGAGCTGTTTTTT. Its protein product is CASMSGAPGELFF.

This clone showed up just a few times. The rearrangement links TRBV4-1 to TRBJ2-6, with D unclear. Germline loops: CDR1 MGHRA, CDR2 YSYEKL. Trimming left V 0 bases short and J 0 bases short, with 9 bases between. This CDR3 is built from 17 residues. CDR3: CASSQELGISGANVLTF. The CDR3 nucleotides are TGCGCCAGCAGCCAAGAACTGGGGATCTCTGGGGCCAACGTCCTGACTTTC.

The chain has TRBV18 and TRBJ2-5; possible D gene TRBD2, 5 bases. The assigned J gene may be wrong: the sequence end matches TRBJ2-7 better. The CDR3 spans 14 residues. Germline values: CDR1 KGHSH, CDR2 LQKENI. The CDR3 spells CASSQPGSPYEQYF. DNA for the CDR3: TGTGCCAGCTCACAACCGGGATCTCCCTACGAGCAGTACTTC.

The chain uses TRBV11-2 and TRBJ2-7; D perhaps matches TRBD2 (5 bases). The V end lost 1 base, the J end lost 7 bases, and 11 bases lay between the germline ends. The CDR3 totals 13 residues. Germline assignment: CDR1 SGHAT and CDR2 FQNNGV. DNA of the CDR3: TGTGCCAGCAGCTTAGGGAATTGGGAGGAGCAGTACTTC. Translation: CASSLGNWEEQYF.

This clone was seen once. The V and J genes are TRBV27 and TRBJ2-1; a possible D gene is TRBD1 (5 bases). Germline values: CDR1 MNHEY, CDR2 SMNVEV (reference sequence). The length of the CDR3 is 15 residues. V dropped 4 bases and J dropped 0 bases, with 10 bases sitting between them. The CDR3 loop is CASSSQGLSYNEQFF. DNA of the CDR3: TGTGCCAGCAGTTCTCAGGGTCTCTCCTACAATGAGCAGTTCTTC.

The chain couples TRBV5-4 to TRBJ1-2, with TRBD1 matching over 7 bases. J gave up 4 bases and V 3 bases, and 6 bases lay outside the gene matches. Germline CDR1 reads SGHNT; CDR2 reads YYREEE (reference sequence). The CDR3 covers 14 residues. CDR3 in amino acids: CASSSGQRLYGYTF. The CDR3 DNA reads TGTGCCAGCAGCTCGGGACAGCGGCTCTATGGCTACACCTTC.

The V gene is TRBV6-5, the J gene TRBJ2-7, with 10 bases matching TRBD2. Trimming at V came to 2 bases and at J to 6 bases, leaving 7 bases not matched to a gene. The CDR3 is 15 amino acids. Germline CDR1 is MNHEY and CDR2 is SVGAGI. The CDR3: CASSYEFGTSAEQYF. The CDR3 bases are TGTGCCAGCAGTTACGAGTTCGGGACTAGCGCCGAGCAGTACTTC.

V is TRBV5-4 and J is TRBJ2-7; D could derive from TRBD1 or TRBD2 (5 bases each). CDR3 length: 15 residues. The V end was cut by 0 bases, the J end by 6 bases, with 16 bases between. The germline CDR1 and CDR2 sequences are SGHNT and YYREEE (reference sequence). The CDR3: CASSLGPRWGTEQYF. CDR3 nucleotides: TGTGCCAGCAGCTTGGGCCCTCGGTGGGGGACCGAGCAGTACTTC.

This chain joins TRBV4-1 and TRBJ2-7; weak D call: TRBD1 (5 bases). This CDR3 region has 18 residues. Germline CDR1 reads MGHRA; CDR2 reads YSYEKL. V lost 0 bases to trimming and J lost 3 bases, with 21 bases between them. The CDR3: CASSQEVRGSATFYEQYF. CDR3 in DNA: TGCGCCAGCAGCCAAGAGGTAAGGGGATCAGCCACATTCTACGAGCAGTACTTC.